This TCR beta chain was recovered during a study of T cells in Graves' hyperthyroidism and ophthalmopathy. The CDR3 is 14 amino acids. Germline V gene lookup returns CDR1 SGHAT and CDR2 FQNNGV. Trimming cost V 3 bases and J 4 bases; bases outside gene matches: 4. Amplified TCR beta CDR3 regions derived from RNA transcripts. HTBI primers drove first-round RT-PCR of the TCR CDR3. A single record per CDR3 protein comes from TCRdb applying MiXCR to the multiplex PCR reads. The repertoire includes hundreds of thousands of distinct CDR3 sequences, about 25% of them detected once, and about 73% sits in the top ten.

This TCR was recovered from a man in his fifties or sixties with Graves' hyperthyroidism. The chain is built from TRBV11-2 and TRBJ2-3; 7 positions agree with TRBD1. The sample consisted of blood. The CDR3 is CASSFTGVADTQYF. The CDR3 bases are TGTGCCAGCAGCTTTACAGGGGTGGCAGATACGCAGTATTTT. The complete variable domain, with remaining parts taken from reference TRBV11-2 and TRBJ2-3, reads EAGVAQSPRYKIIEKRQSVAFWCNPISGHATLYWYQQILGQGPKLLIQFQNNGVVDDSQLPKDRFSAERLKGVDSTLKIQPAKLEDSAVYLCASSFTGVADTQYFGPGTRLTVL.